Below are 25 T cell receptor beta chains sequenced from a single sample in a study of post-analysis software for immune sequencing data (dated by TCRdb to 2015 to 2017). Points the paper makes about the study in general: Significantly higher frequencies in patients than in controls were found for roughly 5 TRBV segments, including TRBV5-6, TRBV5-1 and TRBV20-1.

The library was produced with PCR. Reads for this sample came from an Illumina HiSeq 2500. To reduce PCR and sequencing biases, unique molecular identifiers were incorporated into the TCR beta cDNA libraries. TCRdb cleaned the public reads at Q25 with fastp, built clones with MiXCR and kept in-frame beta chains. Every entry covers one CDR3 protein and lists the most common genes and DNA from its rows. Present in this sample are approximately 250,000 distinct CDR3 sequences, around 34% of which were seen just once. Of the sample, more than 4% is held by the ten largest clones. No antigens are known for them. Specimen: blood. Every receptor here comes from a girl between 5 and 17 years old with multiple sclerosis.

This clonotype was counted a few times. V usage is TRBV12-5 and J usage is TRBJ1-1, with unresolved D. This CDR3 region has 15 residues. Per germline, CDR1 LGHNT and CDR2 FRNRAP. The V end was cut by 0 bases, the J end by 2 bases, with 10 bases between. CDR3 residues: CASGLVRVANTEAFF. The CDR3 nucleotides are TGTGCTAGTGGTTTGGTCCGGGTGGCTAACACTGAAGCTTTCTTT.

CDR3 in amino acids: CASSLVGMNTEAFF. In DNA form, the CDR3 reads TGTGCCAGCAGCTTAGTAGGGATGAACACTGAAGCTTTCTTT. This chain links TRBV7-3 with TRBJ1-1, with D hard to call. CDR3 length equals 14 residues. V lost 2 bases, J lost 0 bases, and 7 bases lay in between. Germline V gene lookup returns CDR1 SGHTA and CDR2 FQGTGA.

This clonotype appeared a few times. The chain couples TRBV5-4 to TRBJ2-5; D perhaps matches TRBD1 (6 bases). Germline CDR1 reads SGHNT; CDR2 reads YYREEE (reference sequence). The CDR3 length is 14 residues. The V and J ends lost 4 bases and 2 bases respectively, with 12 bases between them. CDR3 nucleotide sequence: TGTGCCAGCAGCACGGGGACATCGCAAGAGACCCAGTACTTC. Protein product: CASSTGTSQETQYF. Looking up the rest from reference TRBV5-4 and TRBJ2-5 gives the full variable domain: ETGVTQSPTHLIKTRGQQVTLRCSSQSGHNTVSWYQQALGQGPQFIFQYYREEENGRGNFPPRFSGLQFPNYSSELNVNALELDDSALYLCASSTGTSQETQYFGPGTRLLVL.

The rearrangement uses TRBV20-1 and TRBJ1-6; 7 nucleotides line up with TRBD1. The CDR3 sequence is 15 residues long. The V segment lost 3 bases and the J segment 8 bases; nucleotides outside the gene matches: 10. Germline loops: CDR1 DFQATT, CDR2 SNEGSKA (reference sequence). The CDR3 spells CSASPAGGRDSPLHF. CDR3 nucleotides: TGCAGTGCTAGTCCGGCAGGGGGGAGGGATTCACCCCTCCACTTT.

As concerns this clonotype: One end of the junction fails to match germline, which may point to a read error. V and J are TRBV5-1 and TRBJ1-2; D unresolved. Germline-derived CDR1 and CDR2 are SGHRS and YFSETQ. The length of the CDR3 is 12 residues. The CDR3 DNA reads as TGCGCCAACAGAAGGGATAACAATGGCTACACCTTC. This codes for CANRRDNNGYTF.

The V call is TRBV27, the J call TRBJ2-7, with D possibly TRBD1 on 6 matching bases. Germline V gene sequence: CDR1 MNHEY, CDR2 SMNVEV (reference sequence). This CDR3 contains 14 residues. The V gene lost 6 bases and the J gene lost 3 bases, with 15 bases spanning the gap. The CDR3 is CASSLTGDYYEQYF. The DNA for the CDR3 is TGTGCCAGCAGCCTGACAGGTGATTACTACGAGCAGTACTTC.

The chain is built from TRBV20-1 and TRBJ2-7; D is perhaps TRBD2 (6 bases). The length of the CDR3 is 15 residues. Per the germline V gene, CDR1 is DFQATT and CDR2 is SNEGSKA (reference sequence). Trimming removed 4 bases at V and 2 bases at J, with 18 bases between. CDR3: CSAIPMREEAYEQYF. Here the CDR3 DNA reads TGCAGTGCTATCCCAATGAGGGAGGAAGCCTACGAGCAGTACTTC.

J is TRBJ1-6 and V is TRBV28, with D perhaps matching TRBD1 (5 bases). The V end lost 7 bases, the J end lost 8 bases, and 18 bases lay between the germline ends. Germline CDR1 reads MDHEN; CDR2 reads SYDVKM. The CDR3 runs to 15 residues. CDR3 sequence (DNA): TGTGCCAGCAACTCAGGGACCATTGCAGATTCACCCCTCCACTTT. Encoded protein: CASNSGTIADSPLHF.

This clonotype was observed a handful of times. The V and J genes are TRBV9 and TRBJ2-1, with D tentatively TRBD1 (5 bases). Germline CDR1 SGDLS, CDR2 YYNGEE. V lost 3 bases and J 0 bases, leaving 10 bases between the germline ends. The CDR3 has 15 amino acids. CDR3 DNA: TGTGCCAGCAGCGGACAGACTGGCTCCTACAATGAGCAGTTCTTC. Its translation: CASSGQTGSYNEQFF.

Ten or more counts support this clonotype. The rearrangement uses TRBV10-3 and TRBJ2-5; the D call may be TRBD1 or TRBD2 (6 bases each). Germline loops: CDR1 ENHRY, CDR2 SYGVKD. CDR3 length: 13 residues. Trimming cost V 6 bases and J 5 bases, with 13 bases left between them. The CDR3 is CAIREGGDETQYF. For the CDR3, the DNA is TGTGCCATCAGGGAGGGGGGCGACGAGACCCAGTACTTC.

This clonotype was seen ten or more times. V and J are TRBV29-1 and TRBJ2-3; TRBD2 matches at 9 bases. The germline V gene encodes CDR1 SQVTM and CDR2 ANQGSEA. V was clipped by 3 bases and J by 4 bases; unmatched bases: 11. The CDR3 totals 16 residues. CDR3 sequence reads: CSVDQFGGGGPDTQYF. CDR3 coding DNA: TGCAGCGTTGATCAGTTCGGCGGGGGGGGACCAGATACGCAGTATTTT.

This clonotype has ten or more counts. This chain connects TRBV6-1 to TRBJ1-2; TRBD1 matches 11 bases. CDR1 MNHNS and CDR2 SASEGT come from the germline V gene. The CDR3 is 15 amino acids. The ends lost 3 bases at V and 8 bases at J; junction bases unmatched: 8. The CDR3 sequence: CASSDPGQGAEGYTF. As DNA, the CDR3 is TGTGCCAGCAGTGACCCTGGACAGGGGGCGGAGGGCTACACCTTC.

This clonotype has at least ten counts. The CDR3, as DNA: TGTGCCATCAGTGAGAGAGCGGGAGGGAACACAGATACGCAGTATTTT. Protein product: CAISERAGGNTDTQYF. The rearrangement joins TRBV10-3 to TRBJ2-3, with TRBD2 matching over 10 bases. V lost 2 bases to trimming and J lost 2 bases; unmatched junction nucleotides: 4. Germline assignment: CDR1 ENHRY and CDR2 SYGVKD. The CDR3 sequence is 16 residues long.

This clonotype has just a few counts. The genes are TRBV7-9 and TRBJ1-1; D perhaps matches TRBD1 (5 bases). The CDR3 sequence is 13 residues long. Trimming pared 5 bases from V and 11 bases from J, leaving 18 bases between. Per the germline V gene, CDR1 is SEHNR and CDR2 is FQNEAQ (reference sequence). In DNA form, the CDR3 reads TGTGCCAGCAGCCCAAGATCCGGGACGTATGCTTTCTTT. The encoded protein is CASSPRSGTYAFF.

At least ten counts were recorded for this clonotype. J is TRBJ2-3 and V is TRBV7-2; tentatively, D is TRBD1 or TRBD2 (6 bases each). The CDR3 contains 14 residues. Trimming removed 1 base at V and 7 bases at J, with 12 bases between. Germline CDR1 and CDR2: SGHTA and FQGNSA. CDR3 bases: TGTGCCAGCAGCTTAGGGGGGGCGCAAAATACGCAGTATTTT. It specifies CASSLGGAQNTQYF.

This clonotype was seen a handful of times. The CDR3 spells CASSDGTGQKQYF. The DNA of the CDR3 is TGTGCCAGCAGTGACGGGACAGGGCAGAAGCAGTACTTC. The rearrangement uses TRBV6-5 and TRBJ2-4; 9 bases are shared with TRBD1. The V segment lost 5 bases and the J segment 13 bases; nucleotides outside the gene matches: 9. Looked up from germline, CDR1 is MNHEY and CDR2 is SVGAGI. The CDR3 runs to 13 residues.

There are many counts of this clonotype. V usage is TRBV30 and J usage is TRBJ2-3, with 10 bases identical to TRBD2. Germline CDR1 and CDR2: GTSNPN and SVGIG (reference sequence). V shed 1 base and J 4 bases; nucleotides not matched to a gene: 5. The CDR3 runs to 15 residues. CDR3 region: CAWSGGSGRADTQYF. The CDR3 nucleotides are TGTGCCTGGAGTGGTGGAAGCGGGAGGGCAGATACGCAGTATTTT.

The rearrangement uses TRBV7-7 and TRBJ1-1, with D hard to call. This CDR3 contains 15 residues. Germline V lookup: CDR1 SSHAT, CDR2 FNYEAQ (reference sequence). V was pared by 2 bases and J by 3 bases, with 13 bases between. The CDR3 sequence: CASSLSALADTEAFF. CDR3 DNA: TGTGCCAGCAGCTTATCAGCACTCGCGGACACTGAAGCTTTCTTT.

The rearrangement joins TRBV7-2 to TRBJ2-5, with a tentative D call TRBD1 (5 bases). The CDR3 spans 14 residues. CDR1 SGHTA and CDR2 FQGNSA come from the germline V gene. V lost 4 bases and J lost 11, with 20 bases in between. The CDR3 nucleotides read TGTGCCAGCAGCTGGGGCCGACAGTCAATAGAGCAGTACTTC. Amino acids: CASSWGRQSIEQYF. Using reference TRBV7-2 and TRBJ2-5 for the parts outside the CDR3, the full variable domain is GAGVSQSPSNKVTEKGKDVELRCDPISGHTALYWYRQSLGQGLEFLIYFQGNSAPDKSGLPSDRFSAERTGGSVSTLTIQRTQQEDSAVYLCASSWGRQSIEQYFGPGTRLLVL.

As to this clonotype: A clone one base away is much larger, so this may be a read error. V gene TRBV5-5 combines with J gene TRBJ2-1; perhaps TRBD2 as D (8 bases). The CDR3 extends over 16 amino acids. Trimming cost V 3 bases and J 4 bases, with 17 bases left between them. Germline-derived CDR1 and CDR2 are SGHKS and YYEKEE (reference sequence). As DNA, the CDR3 is TGTGCCAGCAGCTGGGACAGCGGGAGACTGTACAATGAGCAGTTCTTC. Residues: CASSWDSGRLYNEQFF. The whole variable domain, remainder taken from reference TRBV5-5 and TRBJ2-1, is DAGVTQSPTHLIKTRGQQVTLRCSPISGHKSVSWYQQVLGQGPQFIFQYYEKEERGRGNFPDRFSARQFPNYSSELNVNALLLGDSALYLCASSWDSGRLYNEQFFGPGTRLTVL.

Points on this clonotype: Being one base from a much bigger clone, this may be a read error. The chain links TRBV20-1 to TRBJ2-1; TRBD2 matches 10 bases. The CDR3 loop spans 14 amino acids. J gave up 8 bases and V 6 bases, and 10 bases lay outside the gene matches. Per the germline V gene, CDR1 is DFQATT and CDR2 is SNEGSKA (reference sequence). CDR3 sequence: CSAGTSGIGDEQFF. The CDR3 nucleotides read TGCAGTGCGGGAACTAGCGGGATAGGGGATGAGCAGTTCTTC.

A word on this clonotype: Given a much more abundant clone one base away, this may be a read error. Because it lacks the conserved phenylalanine or tryptophan at the end, this CDR3 is likely a read error. The chain uses TRBV5-1 and TRBJ2-2, with TRBD1 identical over 12 bases. There are 19 residues in the CDR3. V dropped 0 bases and J dropped 0; count of bases not matched to a gene: 6. Germline CDR1 is SGHRS and CDR2 is YFSETQ. CDR3 residues: CASSLAPGTGGANTGELFL. CDR3 sequence (DNA): TGCGCCAGCAGCTTGGCCCCTGGGACAGGGGGCGCGAACACCGGGGAGCTGTTTTTG.

Concerning this clonotype itself: This could be a read error, since a much larger clone is one nucleotide away. The V and J genes are TRBV5-5 and TRBJ1-5, with 8 bases aligning to TRBD1. This CDR3 spans 15 amino acids. Germline loops: CDR1 SGHKS, CDR2 YYEKEE (reference sequence). The CDR3 region has the DNA TGTGTCAGCAGCTCGACAGGGGACGGCAATCAGCCCCAGCATTTT. Residues: CVSSSTGDGNQPQHF. Combining the CDR3 with reference TRBV5-5 and TRBJ1-5 gives the whole variable domain DAGVTQSPTHLIKTRGQQVTLRCSPISGHKSVSWYQQVLGQGPQFIFQYYEKEERGRGNFPDRFSARQFPNYSSELNVNALLLGDSALYLCVSSSTGDGNQPQHFGDGTRLSIL.

V usage is TRBV12-3 or TRBV12-4 and J usage is TRBJ1-2; perhaps TRBD1 as D (5 bases). The V gene lost 6 bases and the J gene lost 4 bases, with 12 bases spanning the gap. The CDR3 is 13 amino acids. CDR3 amino acids: CASSRDSIYGYTF. CDR3 DNA: TGTGCCAGCAGCCGCGACAGCATCTATGGCTACACCTTC.

Concerning this clonotype itself: At one end, the junction sequence differs from germline, possibly due to a read error. The V and J genes are TRBV9 and TRBJ2-2; maybe TRBD1 (5 bases). The CDR3 is 13 residues long. Germline values: CDR1 SGDLS, CDR2 YYNGEE. The CDR3 bases are TGTGCCAGCAGCGTATGGGGCACCAGGGAGCTGTTTTTT. This sequence encodes CASSVWGTRELFF.